This TCR beta chain stems from a study of HIV-infected patients and healthy controls. Whole-study results and caveats: The authors saw processing only sixteen HIV-infected individuals as a major limitation on generality. Healthy controls carried many MAIT alpha-chain CDR3s, while HIV+ repertoires had few. Compared with controls, mean Gini indices were significantly raised in HIV-infected repertoires, possibly indicating oligoclonality.

No cell fractionation was done, so the repertoire covers all unsorted peripheral blood T cells. This clonotype was picked up many times. Its specificity is not known. About 540 ng RNA was reverse transcribed with alpha and beta constant-region primers. Using multiplexing indices, alpha and beta chain libraries were generated apart by chain-specific third strand synthesis. Each cDNA molecule was barcoded, and a single primer pair amplified each chain. One entry per CDR3 protein, called by TCRdb with MiXCR from the 5' RACE reads. This table holds some 9,600 distinct CDR3 sequences, about 7% found once. Specimen: blood, collected before antiretroviral therapy. The TCR comes from an adult with HIV infection.

CDR3 region: CASTVLRDRVTYGYTF. CDR3 coding DNA: TGTGCCAGCACCGTCCTCCGGGACAGGGTCACCTATGGCTACACCTTC. The rearrangement links TRBV7-8 to TRBJ1-2, with TRBD1 identical over 9 bases. Germline CDR1 reads SGHVS; CDR2 reads FQNEAQ. V trimming: 7 bases; J trimming: 4 bases; junction bases outside the gene matches: 13. The CDR3 spans 16 residues.